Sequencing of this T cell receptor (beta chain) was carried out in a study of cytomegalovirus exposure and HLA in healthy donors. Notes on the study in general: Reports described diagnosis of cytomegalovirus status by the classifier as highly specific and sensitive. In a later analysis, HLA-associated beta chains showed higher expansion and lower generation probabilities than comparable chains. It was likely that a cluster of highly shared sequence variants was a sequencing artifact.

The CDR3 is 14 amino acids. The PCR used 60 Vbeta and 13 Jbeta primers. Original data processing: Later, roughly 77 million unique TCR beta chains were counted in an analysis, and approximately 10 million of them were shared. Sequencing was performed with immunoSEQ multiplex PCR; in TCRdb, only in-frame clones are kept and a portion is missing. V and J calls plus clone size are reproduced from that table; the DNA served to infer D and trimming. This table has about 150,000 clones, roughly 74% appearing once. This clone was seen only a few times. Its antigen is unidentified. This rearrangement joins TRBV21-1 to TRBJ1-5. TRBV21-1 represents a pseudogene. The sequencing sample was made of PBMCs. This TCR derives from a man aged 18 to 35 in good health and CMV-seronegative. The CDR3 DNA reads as TGTGCCAGCAGCAATAGCTTGCTTGATCAGCCCCAGCATTTT. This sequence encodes CASSNSLLDQPQHF.